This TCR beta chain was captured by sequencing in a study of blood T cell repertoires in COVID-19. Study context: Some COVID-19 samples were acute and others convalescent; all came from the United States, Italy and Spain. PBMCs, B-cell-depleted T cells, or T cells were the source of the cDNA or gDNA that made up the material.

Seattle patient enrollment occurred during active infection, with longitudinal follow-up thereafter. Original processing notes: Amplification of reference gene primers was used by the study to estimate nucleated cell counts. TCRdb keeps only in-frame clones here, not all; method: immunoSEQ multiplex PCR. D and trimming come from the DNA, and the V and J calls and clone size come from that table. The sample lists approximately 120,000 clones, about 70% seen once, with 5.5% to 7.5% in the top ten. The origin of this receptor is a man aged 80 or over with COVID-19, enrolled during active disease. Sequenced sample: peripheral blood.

Written as DNA, the CDR3 is TGTGCCAGCAGCCTCGGTCGGGGGGAGATCCAAGAGACCCAGTACTTC. Its protein product is CASSLGRGEIQETQYF. V gene TRBV11-3 combines with J gene TRBJ2-5; 7 nucleotides line up with TRBD2. The CDR3 is made up of 16 amino acids. Trimming took 5 bases from V and 1 from J; bases not matched to a gene: 10. The germline V gene has CDR1 SGHNT and CDR2 YENEEA.